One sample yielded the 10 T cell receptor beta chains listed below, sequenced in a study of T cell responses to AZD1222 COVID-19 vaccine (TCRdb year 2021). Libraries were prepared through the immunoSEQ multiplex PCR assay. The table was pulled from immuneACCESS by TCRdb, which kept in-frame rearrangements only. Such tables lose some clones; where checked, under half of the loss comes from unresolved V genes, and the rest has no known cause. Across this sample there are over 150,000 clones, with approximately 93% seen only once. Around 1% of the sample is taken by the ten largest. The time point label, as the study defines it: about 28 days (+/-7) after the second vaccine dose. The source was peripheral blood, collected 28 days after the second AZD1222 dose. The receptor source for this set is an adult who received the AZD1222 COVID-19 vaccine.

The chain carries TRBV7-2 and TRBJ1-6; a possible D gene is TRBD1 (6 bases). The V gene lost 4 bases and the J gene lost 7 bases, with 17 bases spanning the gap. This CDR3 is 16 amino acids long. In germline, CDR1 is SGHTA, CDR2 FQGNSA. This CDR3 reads CASSSAVWGPNSPLHF. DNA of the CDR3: TGTGCCAGCAGCTCGGCCGTTTGGGGGCCCAATTCACCCCTCCACTTT.

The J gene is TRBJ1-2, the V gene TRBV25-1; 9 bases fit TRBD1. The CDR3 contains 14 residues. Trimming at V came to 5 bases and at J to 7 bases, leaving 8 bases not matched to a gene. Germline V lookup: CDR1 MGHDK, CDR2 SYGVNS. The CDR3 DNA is TGTGCCAGCAGTCAACCGGGACAGGGAACTGGCTACACCTTC. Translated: CASSQPGQGTGYTF.

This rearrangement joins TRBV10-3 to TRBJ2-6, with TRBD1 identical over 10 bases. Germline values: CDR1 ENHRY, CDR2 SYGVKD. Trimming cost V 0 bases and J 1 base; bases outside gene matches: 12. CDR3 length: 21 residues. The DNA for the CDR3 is TGTGCCATCAGTGAGTCGGCGGGACAGGGGCCCTCAGGTTCTGGGGCCAACGTCCTGACTTTC. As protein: CAISESAGQGPSGSGANVLTF.

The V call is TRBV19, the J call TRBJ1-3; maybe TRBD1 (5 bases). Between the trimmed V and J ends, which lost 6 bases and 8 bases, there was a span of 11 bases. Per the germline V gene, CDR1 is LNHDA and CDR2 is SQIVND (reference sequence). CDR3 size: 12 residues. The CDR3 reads CASSQGGDTIYF. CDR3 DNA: TGTGCCAGTAGCCAGGGAGGCGACACCATATATTTT.

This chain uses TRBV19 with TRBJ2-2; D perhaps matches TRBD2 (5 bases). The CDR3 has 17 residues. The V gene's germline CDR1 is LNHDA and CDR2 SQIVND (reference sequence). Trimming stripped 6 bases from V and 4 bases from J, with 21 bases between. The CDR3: CASSTADRLARTGELFF. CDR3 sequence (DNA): TGTGCCAGTAGCACCGCTGATCGTCTAGCCCGCACCGGGGAGCTGTTTTTT.

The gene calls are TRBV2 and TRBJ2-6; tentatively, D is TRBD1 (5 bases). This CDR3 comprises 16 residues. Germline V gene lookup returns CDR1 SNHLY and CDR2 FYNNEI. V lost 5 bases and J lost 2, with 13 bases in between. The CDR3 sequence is CASSQTPGPGANVLTF. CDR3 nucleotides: TGTGCCAGCAGTCAGACTCCAGGGCCTGGGGCCAACGTCCTGACTTTC. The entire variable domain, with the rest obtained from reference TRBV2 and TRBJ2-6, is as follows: EPEVTQTPSHQVTQMGQEVILRCVPISNHLYFYWYRQILGQKVEFLVSFYNNEISEKSEIFDDQFSVERPDGSNFTLKIRSTKLEDSAMYFCASSQTPGPGANVLTFGAGSRLTVL.

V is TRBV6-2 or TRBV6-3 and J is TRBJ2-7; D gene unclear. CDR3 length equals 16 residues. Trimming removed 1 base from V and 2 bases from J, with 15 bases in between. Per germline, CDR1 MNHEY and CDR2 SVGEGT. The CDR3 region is CASSYLFRETTYEQYF. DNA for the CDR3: TGTGCCAGCAGTTACTTATTTAGGGAAACGACCTACGAGCAGTACTTC.

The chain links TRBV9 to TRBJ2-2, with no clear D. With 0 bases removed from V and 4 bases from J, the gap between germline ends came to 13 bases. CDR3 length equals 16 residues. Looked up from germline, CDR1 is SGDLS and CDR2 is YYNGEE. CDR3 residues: CASSVDTPDITGELFF. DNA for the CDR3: TGTGCCAGCAGCGTAGACACGCCAGACATCACCGGGGAGCTGTTTTTT.

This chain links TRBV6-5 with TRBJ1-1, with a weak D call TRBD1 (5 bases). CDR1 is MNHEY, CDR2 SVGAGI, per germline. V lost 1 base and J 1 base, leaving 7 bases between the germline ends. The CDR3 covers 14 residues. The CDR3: CASSYFGQNTEAFF. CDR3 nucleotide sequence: TGTGCCAGCAGTTACTTCGGACAGAACACTGAAGCTTTCTTT.

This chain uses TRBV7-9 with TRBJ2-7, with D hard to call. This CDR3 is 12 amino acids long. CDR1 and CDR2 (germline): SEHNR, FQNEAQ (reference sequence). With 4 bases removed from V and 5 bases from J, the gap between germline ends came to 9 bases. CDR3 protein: CASSSPTHEQYF. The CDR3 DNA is TGTGCCAGCAGCTCGCCAACCCACGAGCAGTACTTC.